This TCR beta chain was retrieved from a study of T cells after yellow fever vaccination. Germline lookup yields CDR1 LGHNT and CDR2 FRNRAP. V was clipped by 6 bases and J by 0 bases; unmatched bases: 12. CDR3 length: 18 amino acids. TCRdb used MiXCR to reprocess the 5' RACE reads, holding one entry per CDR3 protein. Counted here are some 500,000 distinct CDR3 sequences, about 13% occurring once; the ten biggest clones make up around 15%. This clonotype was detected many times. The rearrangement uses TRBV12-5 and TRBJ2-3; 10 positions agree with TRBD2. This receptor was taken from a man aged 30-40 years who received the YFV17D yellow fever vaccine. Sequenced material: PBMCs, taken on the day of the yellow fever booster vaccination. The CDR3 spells CASGRYRTSGTSTDTQYF. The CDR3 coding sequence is TGTGCTAGTGGCCGCTACCGGACTAGCGGAACTAGCACAGATACGCAGTATTTT.